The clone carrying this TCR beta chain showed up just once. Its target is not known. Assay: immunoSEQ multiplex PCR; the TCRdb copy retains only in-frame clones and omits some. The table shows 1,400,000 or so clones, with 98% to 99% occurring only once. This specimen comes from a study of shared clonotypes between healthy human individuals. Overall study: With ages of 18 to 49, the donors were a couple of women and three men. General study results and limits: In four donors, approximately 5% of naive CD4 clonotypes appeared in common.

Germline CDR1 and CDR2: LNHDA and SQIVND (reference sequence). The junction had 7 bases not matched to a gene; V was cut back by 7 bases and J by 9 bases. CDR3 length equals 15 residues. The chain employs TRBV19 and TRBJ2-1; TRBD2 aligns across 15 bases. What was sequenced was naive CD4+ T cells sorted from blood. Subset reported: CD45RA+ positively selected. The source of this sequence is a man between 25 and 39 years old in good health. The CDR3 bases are TGTGCCAGTAAATGGACTAGCGGGAGGGCCGGTGAGCAGTTCTTC. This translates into CASKWTSGRAGEQFF.